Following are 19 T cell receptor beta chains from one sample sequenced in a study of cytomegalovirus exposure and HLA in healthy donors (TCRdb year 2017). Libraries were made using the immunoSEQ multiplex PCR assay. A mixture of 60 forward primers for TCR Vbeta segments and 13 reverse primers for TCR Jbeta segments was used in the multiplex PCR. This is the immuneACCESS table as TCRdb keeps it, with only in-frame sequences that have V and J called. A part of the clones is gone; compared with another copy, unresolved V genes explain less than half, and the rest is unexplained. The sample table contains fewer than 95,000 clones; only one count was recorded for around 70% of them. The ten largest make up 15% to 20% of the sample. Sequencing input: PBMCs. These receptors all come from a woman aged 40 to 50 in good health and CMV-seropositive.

CDR3 DNA sequence: TGTGCCAGCAGTCGACAGGGGGAGATCTATGGCTACACCTTC. Translated: CASSRQGEIYGYTF. The rearrangement links TRBV6-5 to TRBJ1-2; 9 bases are a match to TRBD1. The trim removed 5 bases at V and 4 bases at J, leaving 5 bases unmatched. CDR3 length: 14 amino acids. The V gene's germline CDR1 is MNHEY and CDR2 SVGAGI.

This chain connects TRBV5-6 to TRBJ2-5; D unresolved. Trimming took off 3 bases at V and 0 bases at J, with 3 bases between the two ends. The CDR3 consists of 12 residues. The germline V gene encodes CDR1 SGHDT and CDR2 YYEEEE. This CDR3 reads CASSSYQETQYF. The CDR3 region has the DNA TGTGCCAGCAGCTCCTACCAAGAGACCCAGTACTTC. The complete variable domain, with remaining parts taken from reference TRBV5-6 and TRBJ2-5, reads DAGVTQSPTHLIKTRGQQVTLRCSPKSGHDTVSWYQQALGQGPQFIFQYYEEEERQRGNFPDRFSGHQFPNYSSELNVNALLLGDSALYLCASSSYQETQYFGPGTRLLVL.

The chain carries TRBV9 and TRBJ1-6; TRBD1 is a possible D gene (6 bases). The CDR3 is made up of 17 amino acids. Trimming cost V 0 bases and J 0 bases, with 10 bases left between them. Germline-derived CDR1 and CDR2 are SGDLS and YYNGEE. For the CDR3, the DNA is TGTGCCAGCAGCGTAGGACAGGAAAGCTCCTATAATTCACCCCTCCACTTT. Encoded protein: CASSVGQESSYNSPLHF.

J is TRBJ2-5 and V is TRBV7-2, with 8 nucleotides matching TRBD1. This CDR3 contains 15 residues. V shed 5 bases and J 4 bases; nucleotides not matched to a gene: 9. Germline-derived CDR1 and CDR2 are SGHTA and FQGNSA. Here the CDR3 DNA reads TGTGCCAGCAGCACGCCTCAGGGGGCGGGAGAGACCCAGTACTTC. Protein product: CASSTPQGAGETQYF. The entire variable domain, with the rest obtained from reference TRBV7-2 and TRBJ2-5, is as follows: GAGVSQSPSNKVTEKGKDVELRCDPISGHTALYWYRQSLGQGLEFLIYFQGNSAPDKSGLPSDRFSAERTGGSVSTLTIQRTQQEDSAVYLCASSTPQGAGETQYFGPGTRLLVL.

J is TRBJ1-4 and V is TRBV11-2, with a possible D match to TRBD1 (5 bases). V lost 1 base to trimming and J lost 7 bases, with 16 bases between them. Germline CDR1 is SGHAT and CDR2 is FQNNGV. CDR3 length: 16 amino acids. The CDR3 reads CASSLAGQGVVEKLFF. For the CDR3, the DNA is TGTGCCAGCAGCTTAGCCGGGCAGGGTGTAGTTGAAAAACTGTTTTTT.

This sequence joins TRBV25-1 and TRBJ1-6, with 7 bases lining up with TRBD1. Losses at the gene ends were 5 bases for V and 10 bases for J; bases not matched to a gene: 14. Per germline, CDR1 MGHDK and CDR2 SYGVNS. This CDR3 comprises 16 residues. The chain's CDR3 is CASSSTRQGGRSPLHF. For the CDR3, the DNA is TGTGCCAGCAGTTCTACCCGACAGGGTGGTAGGTCACCCCTCCACTTT.

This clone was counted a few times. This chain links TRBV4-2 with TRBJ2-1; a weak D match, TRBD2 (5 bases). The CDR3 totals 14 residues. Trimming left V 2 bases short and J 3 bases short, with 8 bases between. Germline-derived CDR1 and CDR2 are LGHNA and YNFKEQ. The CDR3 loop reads CASSQYRDYNEQFF. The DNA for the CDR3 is TGTGCCAGCAGCCAATACCGGGACTACAATGAGCAGTTCTTC.

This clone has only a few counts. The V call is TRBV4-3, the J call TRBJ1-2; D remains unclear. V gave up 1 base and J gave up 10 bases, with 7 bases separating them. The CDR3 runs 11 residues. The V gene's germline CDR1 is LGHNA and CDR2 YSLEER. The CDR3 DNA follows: TGCGCCAGCAGCCAAGGGGCTACCTACACCTTC. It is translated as CASSQGATYTF.

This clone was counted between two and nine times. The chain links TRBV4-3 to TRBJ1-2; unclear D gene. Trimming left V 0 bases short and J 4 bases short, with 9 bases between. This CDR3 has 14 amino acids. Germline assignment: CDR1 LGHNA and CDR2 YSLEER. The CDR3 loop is CASSQEESSYGYTF. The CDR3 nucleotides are TGCGCCAGCAGCCAAGAAGAGAGTAGCTATGGCTACACCTTC.

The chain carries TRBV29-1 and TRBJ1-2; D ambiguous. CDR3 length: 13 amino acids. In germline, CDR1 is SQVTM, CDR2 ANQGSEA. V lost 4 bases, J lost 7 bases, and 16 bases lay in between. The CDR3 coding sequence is TGCAGCGTTGTGGTCGGGGAAAGTTCTGGCTACACCTTC. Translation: CSVVVGESSGYTF.

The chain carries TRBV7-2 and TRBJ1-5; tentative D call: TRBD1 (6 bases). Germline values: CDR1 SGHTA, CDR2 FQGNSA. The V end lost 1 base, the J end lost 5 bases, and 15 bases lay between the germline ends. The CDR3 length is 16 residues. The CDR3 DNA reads TGTGCCAGCAGCTTAGTTTCAGGGGTGGATGATCAGCCCCAGCATTTT. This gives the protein CASSLVSGVDDQPQHF.

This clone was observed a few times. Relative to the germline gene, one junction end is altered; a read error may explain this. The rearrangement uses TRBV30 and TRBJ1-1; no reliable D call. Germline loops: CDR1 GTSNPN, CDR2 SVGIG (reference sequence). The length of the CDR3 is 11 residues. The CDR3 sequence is CTWVMNTEAFF. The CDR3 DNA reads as TGTACCTGGGTCATGAACACCGAAGCTTTCTTT.

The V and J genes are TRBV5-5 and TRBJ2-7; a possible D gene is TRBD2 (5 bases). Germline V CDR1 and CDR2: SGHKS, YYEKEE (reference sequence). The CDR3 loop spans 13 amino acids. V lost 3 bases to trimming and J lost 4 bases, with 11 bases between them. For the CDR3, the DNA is TGTGCCAGCAGCTGGGAGACTGCTTACGAGCAGTACTTC. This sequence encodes CASSWETAYEQYF. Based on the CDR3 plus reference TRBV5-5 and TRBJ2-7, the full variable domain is DAGVTQSPTHLIKTRGQQVTLRCSPISGHKSVSWYQQVLGQGPQFIFQYYEKEERGRGNFPDRFSARQFPNYSSELNVNALLLGDSALYLCASSWETAYEQYFGPGTRLTVT.

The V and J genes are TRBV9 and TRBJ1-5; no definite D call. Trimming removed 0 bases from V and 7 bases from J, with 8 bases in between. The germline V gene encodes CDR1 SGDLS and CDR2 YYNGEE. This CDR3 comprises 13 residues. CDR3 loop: CASSVAERQPQHF. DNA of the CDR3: TGTGCCAGCAGCGTAGCTGAGCGGCAGCCCCAGCATTTT.

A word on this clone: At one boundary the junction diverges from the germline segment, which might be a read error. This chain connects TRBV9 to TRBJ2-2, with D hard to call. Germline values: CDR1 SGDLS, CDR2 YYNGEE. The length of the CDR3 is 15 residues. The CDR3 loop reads CTSSVATGNTGELFF. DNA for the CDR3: TGTACCAGCAGCGTAGCTACGGGGAACACCGGGGAGCTGTTTTTT.

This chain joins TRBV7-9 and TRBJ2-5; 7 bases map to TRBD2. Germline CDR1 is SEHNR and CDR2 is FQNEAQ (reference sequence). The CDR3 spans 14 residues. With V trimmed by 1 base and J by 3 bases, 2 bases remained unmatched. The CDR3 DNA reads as TGTGCCAGCAGCTTAGGGCTAGCGGAAGAGACCCAGTACTTC. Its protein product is CASSLGLAEETQYF.

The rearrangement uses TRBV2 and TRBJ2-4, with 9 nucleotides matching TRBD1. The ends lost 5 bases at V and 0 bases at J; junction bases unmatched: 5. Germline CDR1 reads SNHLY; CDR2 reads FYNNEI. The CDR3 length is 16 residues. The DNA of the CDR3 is TGTGCCAGCAGTCCTGGGGACAGGGCAGCCAAAAACATTCAGTACTTC. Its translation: CASSPGDRAAKNIQYF.

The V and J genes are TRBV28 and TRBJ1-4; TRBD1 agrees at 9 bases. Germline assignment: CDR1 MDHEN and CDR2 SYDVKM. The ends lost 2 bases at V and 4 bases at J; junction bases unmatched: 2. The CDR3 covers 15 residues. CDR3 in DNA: TGTGCCAGCAGTTTAACGGACAGGGGTAATGAAAAACTGTTTTTT. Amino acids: CASSLTDRGNEKLFF.

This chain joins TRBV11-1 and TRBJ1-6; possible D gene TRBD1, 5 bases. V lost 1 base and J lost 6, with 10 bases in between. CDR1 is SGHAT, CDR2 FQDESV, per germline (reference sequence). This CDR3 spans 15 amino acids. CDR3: CASSLDLRGNSPLHF. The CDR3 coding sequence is TGTGCCAGCAGCTTAGACCTTAGGGGTAATTCACCCCTCCACTTT.